These 15 T cell receptor beta chains came from one sample sequenced in a study of PD-L1 blockade in urothelial cancer. The time point was: peripheral blood 6 weeks after treatment start. Sequencing used immunoSEQ multiplex PCR; TCRdb keeps in-frame clones, though not all of them. Of around 50,000 clones listed, 85% to 90% were seen once; the top ten hold 2.4%. The source material was PBMCs, sampled around atezolizumab (anti-PD-L1) treatment. These receptors came from a man in his 60s with urothelial cancer.

This rearrangement joins TRBV6-6 to TRBJ1-5; D remains unclear. Germline CDR1 is MNHNY and CDR2 is SVGAGI (reference sequence). Trimming stripped 6 bases from V and 6 bases from J, with 18 bases between. This CDR3 is built from 15 residues. CDR3 loop: CASRVQDSLLQPQHF. The CDR3 DNA reads TGTGCCAGCAGGGTTCAGGACTCACTTCTTCAGCCCCAGCATTTT.

This chain joins TRBV5-6 and TRBJ1-1; a weak D match, TRBD1 (6 bases). This CDR3 contains 13 residues. The V and J ends lost 3 bases and 11 bases respectively, with 17 bases between them. Germline loops: CDR1 SGHDT, CDR2 YYEEEE. The CDR3 sequence is CASSSFRGQGAFF. The DNA of the CDR3 is TGTGCCAGCAGCTCTTTTAGGGGCCAGGGGGCTTTCTTT.

The J gene is TRBJ1-5, the V gene TRBV6-1; a possible D gene is TRBD1 (6 bases). The CDR3 runs to 13 residues. Germline V gene data show CDR1 as MNHNS and CDR2 as SASEGT. V was clipped by 5 bases and J by 5 bases, with 10 bases between them. Written as DNA, the CDR3 is TGTGCCAGCAGTCCGGACAGTCATCAGCCCCAGCATTTT. This encodes CASSPDSHQPQHF.

The chain carries TRBV6-1 and TRBJ2-7, with TRBD2 as a possible D gene (5 bases). Trimming pared 2 bases from V and 3 bases from J, leaving 11 bases between. Per germline, CDR1 MNHNS and CDR2 SASEGT. The CDR3 has 14 amino acids. CDR3 bases: TGTGCCAGCAGTGAACCCGTCGGGGACTACGAGCAGTACTTC. This gives the protein CASSEPVGDYEQYF.

The chain couples TRBV10-3 to TRBJ2-7, with TRBD2 as a possible D gene (6 bases). Germline loops: CDR1 ENHRY, CDR2 SYGVKD. Trimming took 3 bases from V and 0 from J, leaving 15 bases between them. The length of the CDR3 is 16 residues. The chain's CDR3 is CAISEGSGRSSYEQYF. The CDR3 DNA follows: TGTGCCATCAGTGAAGGTAGCGGTCGTAGCTCCTACGAGCAGTACTTC.

V usage is TRBV7-2 and J usage is TRBJ2-5; no clear D gene. The CDR3 is 13 amino acids. Germline V gene lookup returns CDR1 SGHTA and CDR2 FQGNSA. Deletions cut 5 bases from V and 0 bases from J, with 7 bases between. CDR3 sequence: CASSPTHQETQYF. CDR3 bases: TGTGCCAGCAGCCCCACTCACCAAGAGACCCAGTACTTC.

The chain links TRBV7-2 to TRBJ2-1, with D possibly being TRBD2 (6 bases). Germline values: CDR1 SGHTA, CDR2 FQGNSA. The ends were cut back, 5 bases at V and 8 bases at J, with 16 bases in the middle. CDR3 length equals 14 residues. The CDR3 DNA sequence: TGTGCCAGCAGCCTGCGTTTATCGGGGGATGAGCAGTTCTTC. It specifies CASSLRLSGDEQFF.

V and J are TRBV20-1 and TRBJ1-2; D remains unclear. The CDR3 has 11 residues. Trimming took 5 bases from V and 2 from J, leaving 6 bases between them. CDR1 DFQATT and CDR2 SNEGSKA come from the germline V gene (reference sequence). CDR3 sequence reads: CSAARNYGYTF. As DNA, the CDR3 is TGCAGTGCTGCCAGGAACTATGGCTACACCTTC.

The CDR3 DNA is TGCAGCGTTGAACCTAGCGGGGGGGTGTACAATGAGCAGTTCTTC. It encodes CSVEPSGGVYNEQFF. The V gene is TRBV29-1, the J gene TRBJ2-1, with 12 bases identical to TRBD2. The CDR3 runs to 15 residues. V lost 2 bases, J lost 4 bases, and 3 bases stayed unmatched. Germline CDR1 and CDR2: SQVTM and ANQGSEA.

The chain recombines TRBV10-1 with TRBJ2-7, with 7 bases fitting TRBD2. The trim removed 5 bases at V and 6 bases at J, leaving 13 bases unmatched. The CDR3 is made up of 15 amino acids. Germline CDR1 and CDR2: WNHNN and SYGVQD (reference sequence). The chain's CDR3 is CASSRGGGRSGEQYF. The CDR3 DNA sequence: TGCGCCAGCAGTAGGGGCGGGGGTCGCTCGGGCGAGCAGTACTTC.

The rearrangement links TRBV19 to TRBJ2-7, with TRBD2 matching over 7 bases. The CDR3 is made up of 14 amino acids. The V gene's germline CDR1 is LNHDA and CDR2 SQIVND (reference sequence). V was pared by 5 bases and J by 0 bases, with 4 bases of the junction left unmatched. The CDR3 nucleotides read TGTGCCAGTAGTTCTAGCGGACTCTCCTACGAGCAGTACTTC. This gives the protein CASSSSGLSYEQYF. Looking up the rest from reference TRBV19 and TRBJ2-7 gives the full variable domain: DGGITQSPKYLFRKEGQNVTLSCEQNLNHDAMYWYRQDPGQGLRLIYYSQIVNDFQKGDIAEGYSVSREKKESFPLTVTSAQKNPTAFYLCASSSSGLSYEQYFGPGTRLTVT.

The chain recombines TRBV14 with TRBJ2-7; TRBD1 aligns across 8 bases. Trimming cost V 4 bases and J 2 bases; bases outside gene matches: 4. Germline V CDR1 and CDR2: SGHDN, FVKESK. The CDR3 runs to 14 residues. CDR3 in DNA: TGTGCCAGCAGCCCCGACAGGGGACCCTACGAGCAGTACTTC. Protein product: CASSPDRGPYEQYF.

The gene calls are TRBV11-3 and TRBJ1-3; D gene ambiguous. V lost 0 bases and J 2 bases, leaving 2 bases between the germline ends. There are 13 residues in the CDR3. Per germline, CDR1 SGHNT and CDR2 YENEEA. The CDR3 DNA reads as TGTGCCAGCAGCTTAGACGCTGGAAACACCATATATTTT. This sequence encodes CASSLDAGNTIYF. Using reference TRBV11-3 and TRBJ1-3 for the parts outside the CDR3, the full variable domain is EAGVVQSPRYKIIEKKQPVAFWCNPISGHNTLYWYLQNLGQGPELLIRYENEEAVDDSQLPKDRFSAERLKGVDSTLKIQPAELGDSAVYLCASSLDAGNTIYFGEGSWLTVV.

The rearrangement joins TRBV10-3 to TRBJ2-1; 10 nucleotides agree with TRBD2. This CDR3 contains 16 residues. With V trimmed by 2 bases and J by 4 bases, 5 bases remained unmatched. Germline loops: CDR1 ENHRY, CDR2 SYGVKD. The CDR3 DNA reads TGTGCCATCAGTGAGGCCAAGCGGGGGGGTTACAATGAGCAGTTCTTC. As protein: CAISEAKRGGYNEQFF.

V usage is TRBV5-1 and J usage is TRBJ2-7, with D possibly TRBD1 on 5 matching bases. V was trimmed by 6 bases and J by 6 bases, leaving 19 bases between them. Germline CDR1 is SGHRS and CDR2 is YFSETQ. The length of the CDR3 is 14 residues. The CDR3 here is CASTPGPGPLEQYF. The CDR3 DNA reads as TGCGCCAGCACCCCAGGGCCAGGGCCCCTCGAGCAGTACTTC. Variable domain in full (rest from reference TRBV5-1 and TRBJ2-7): KAGVTQTPRYLIKTRGQQVTLSCSPISGHRSVSWYQQTPGQGLQFLFEYFSETQRNKGNFPGRFSGRQFSNSRSEMNVSTLELGDSALYLCASTPGPGPLEQYFGPGTRLTVT.